Each of the 32 T cell receptor beta chains below was sequenced from the same sample in a study of blood T cell repertoires in COVID-19. Data came from immunoSEQ multiplex PCR; TCRdb stores just in-frame clones and leaves some out. The sample lists approximately 160,000 clones; roughly 80% were seen once. The sequencing sample was made of peripheral blood. The receptors here all came from a man between 60 and 75 years old with acute or convalescent COVID-19.

The V call is TRBV19, the J call TRBJ2-7; D unclear. The germline V gene has CDR1 LNHDA and CDR2 SQIVND (reference sequence). The CDR3 is made up of 13 amino acids. With 3 bases removed from V and 6 bases from J, the gap between germline ends came to 12 bases. CDR3 sequence reads: CASSITPTGEQYF. CDR3 nucleotide sequence: TGTGCCAGTAGTATCACTCCAACGGGCGAGCAGTACTTC. The full variable domain, in which reference TRBV19 and TRBJ2-7 provide the parts outside the CDR3, is DGGITQSPKYLFRKEGQNVTLSCEQNLNHDAMYWYRQDPGQGLRLIYYSQIVNDFQKGDIAEGYSVSREKKESFPLTVTSAQKNPTAFYLCASSITPTGEQYFGPGTRLTVT.

CDR3 DNA: TGTGCCAGCAGCAAACAGGGGGCGCGGGAAAAACTGTTTTTT. Its protein product is CASSKQGAREKLFF. The genes are TRBV7-2 and TRBJ1-4; the match to TRBD1 covers 9 bases. The CDR3 spans 14 residues. The trim removed 5 bases at V and 8 bases at J, leaving 6 bases unmatched. The germline V gene encodes CDR1 SGHTA and CDR2 FQGNSA.

The count of this clone is one. The rearrangement joins TRBV12-5 to TRBJ2-1, with 7 bases identical to TRBD2. CDR1 and CDR2 from the germline V gene are LGHNT and FRNRAP. This CDR3 region has 17 residues. With V trimmed by 1 base and J by 4 bases, 10 bases remained unmatched. CDR3 sequence reads: CASGLGGSGDRYNEQFF. CDR3 nucleotide sequence: TGTGCTAGTGGTTTGGGGGGCAGCGGGGATAGATACAATGAGCAGTTCTTC.

This clone was detected a few times. The genes are TRBV4-1 and TRBJ2-5; no clear D. The ends were cut back, 0 bases at V and 4 bases at J, with 15 bases in the middle. This CDR3 region has 16 residues. Germline CDR1 and CDR2: MGHRA and YSYEKL. CDR3 sequence: CASSQDGRSTTETQYF. DNA for the CDR3: TGCGCCAGCAGCCAAGATGGCAGGTCTACAACAGAGACCCAGTACTTC.

V usage is TRBV2 and J usage is TRBJ1-2, with TRBD1 identical over 10 bases. Germline V CDR1 and CDR2: SNHLY, FYNNEI. The CDR3 contains 13 residues. V was clipped by 10 bases and J by 5 bases; unmatched bases: 7. The CDR3 is CAKGQGVSYGYTF. The CDR3 DNA reads TGTGCCAAAGGACAGGGGGTCTCGTATGGCTACACCTTC.

This chain connects TRBV9 to TRBJ2-7; 8 nucleotides line up with TRBD2. The ends lost 0 bases at V and 7 bases at J; junction bases unmatched: 9. Germline-derived CDR1 and CDR2 are SGDLS and YYNGEE. This CDR3 comprises 15 residues. This CDR3 is CASSVASSGGGEQYF. CDR3 DNA: TGTGCCAGCAGCGTAGCATCAAGCGGGGGAGGAGAGCAGTACTTC.

The V call is TRBV6-5, the J call TRBJ1-2; possible D gene TRBD1, 6 bases. Germline V gene sequence: CDR1 MNHEY, CDR2 SVGAGI. V was clipped by 2 bases and J by 8 bases, with 15 bases between them. The CDR3 spans 14 residues. CDR3 amino acids: CASSYQGTLGGYTF. CDR3 DNA: TGTGCCAGCAGTTACCAGGGGACGTTGGGAGGCTACACCTTC.

This chain joins TRBV5-1 and TRBJ1-1; weak D call: TRBD1 (6 bases). Germline CDR1 is SGHRS and CDR2 is YFSETQ. Between the trimmed V and J ends, which lost 3 bases and 4 bases, there was a span of 13 bases. The CDR3 has 14 amino acids. The CDR3 nucleotides are TGCGCCAGCAGCTCGGTACAGGGAAGCACTGAAGCTTTCTTT. Encoded protein: CASSSVQGSTEAFF.

This sequence joins TRBV3-1 (or the pseudogene TRBV3-2) and TRBJ1-2; TRBD1 matches 8 bases. CDR3 length: 15 amino acids. Trimming removed 0 bases from V and 3 bases from J; junction bases left unmatched: 3. Per germline, CDR1 LGHDT and CDR2 YNNKEL (reference sequence). In DNA form, the CDR3 reads TGTGCCAGCAGCCAAGAGGACAGGGCCTACTATGGCTACACCTTC. This translates into CASSQEDRAYYGYTF.

The rearrangement links TRBV10-1 to TRBJ1-6; no definite D call. Germline V gene data show CDR1 as WNHNN and CDR2 as SYGVQD (reference sequence). This CDR3 region has 15 residues. Trimming stripped 4 bases from V and 8 bases from J, with 15 bases between. CDR3 nucleotides: TGCGCCAGCAGTGCGACCGGGAGCGGGCATTCACCCCTCCACTTT. It yields the protein CASSATGSGHSPLHF.

The chain has TRBV5-3 and TRBJ2-3, with 12 bases fitting TRBD2. TRBV5-3 is an ORF for which the function is uncertain. The V segment lost 4 bases and the J segment 2 bases; nucleotides outside the gene matches: 5. This CDR3 contains 16 residues. DNA for the CDR3: TGTGCCAGAAGCCTAGCGGGGGGGCCGTACACAGATACGCAGTATTTT. Its protein product is CARSLAGGPYTDTQYF.

The chain has TRBV7-2 and TRBJ1-1; TRBD1 matches at 9 bases. V lost 7 bases and J lost 1; bases outside the gene matches: 4. Germline CDR1 and CDR2: SGHTA and FQGNSA. This CDR3 spans 14 amino acids. The CDR3 coding sequence is TGTGCCAGCACCCGGACAGGGGCGAACACTGAAGCTTTCTTT. Encoded protein: CASTRTGANTEAFF.

V is TRBV7-3 and J is TRBJ2-3, with D possibly matching TRBD2 (5 bases). Germline CDR1 is SGHTA and CDR2 is FQGTGA. The CDR3 runs to 14 residues. Trimming cost V 1 base and J 7 bases, with 12 bases left between them. The CDR3 nucleotides are TGTGCCAGCAGCTTAAGACTACTAGAGAATACGCAGTATTTT. Protein sequence: CASSLRLLENTQYF.

This chain connects TRBV24-1 to TRBJ2-1; 7 bases fit TRBD1. CDR1 and CDR2 (germline): KGHDR, SFDVKD. The CDR3 contains 16 residues. After removal of 4 bases from V and 4 bases from J, the junction contained 9 bases not matched to a gene. The CDR3 region is CATSDGDRERYNEQFF. The CDR3 nucleotides read TGTGCCACCAGTGACGGTGACAGGGAGCGGTACAATGAGCAGTTCTTC.

The chain recombines TRBV7-3 with TRBJ1-1, with TRBD1 matching 7 bases. The CDR3 has 12 amino acids. Trimming removed 5 bases from V and 8 bases from J; junction bases left unmatched: 5. Germline values: CDR1 SGHTA, CDR2 FQGTGA. The CDR3 coding sequence is TGTGCCAGCAGCCTGATACAGGGGGAAGCTTTCTTT. This codes for CASSLIQGEAFF. The full variable domain, rest sourced from reference TRBV7-3 and TRBJ1-1, is GAGVSQTPSNKVTEKGKYVELRCDPISGHTALYWYRQSLGQGPEFLIYFQGTGAADDSGLPNDRFFAVRPEGSVSTLKIQRTERGDSAVYLCASSLIQGEAFFGQGTRLTVV.

Only a few counts were recorded for this clone. The chain joins TRBV9 to TRBJ2-1; D not resolved. The length of the CDR3 is 16 residues. The ends were cut back, 0 bases at V and 0 bases at J, with 10 bases in the middle. CDR1 and CDR2 from the germline V gene are SGDLS and YYNGEE. CDR3 in DNA: TGTGCCAGCAGCGTAGATCTAGATAGCTCCTACAATGAGCAGTTCTTC. It codes for CASSVDLDSSYNEQFF.

This chain uses TRBV6-2 or TRBV6-3 with TRBJ2-1; D is possibly TRBD1 (6 bases). The CDR3 extends over 14 amino acids. Germline V gene data show CDR1 as MNHEY and CDR2 as SVGEGT. The V and J ends lost 4 bases and 9 bases respectively, with 16 bases between them. The DNA for the CDR3 is TGTGCCAGCAGTTTTACAGGGAATTTAGGTGAGCAGTTCTTC. Translating it yields CASSFTGNLGEQFF.

V gene TRBV24-1 combines with J gene TRBJ2-1; the match to TRBD1 covers 7 bases. Losses at the gene ends were 0 bases for V and 10 bases for J; bases not matched to a gene: 5. CDR1 KGHDR and CDR2 SFDVKD come from the germline V gene. This CDR3 contains 14 residues. The CDR3 DNA sequence: TGTGCCACCAGTGATTTGGACAGGGATTGGGAGCAGTTCTTC. Translation: CATSDLDRDWEQFF.

By frequency in the sample, this clone is large. The chain is built from TRBV5-6 and TRBJ1-2; 7 bases are a match to TRBD1. This CDR3 has 13 residues. The germline V gene has CDR1 SGHDT and CDR2 YYEEEE. J was trimmed by 4 bases and V by 2 bases; bases with no gene match: 2. In nucleotides, the CDR3 is TGTGCCAGCAGCTTACAGGGGAGCTATGGCTACACCTTC. Translated, it gives CASSLQGSYGYTF.

The V and J genes are TRBV5-6 and TRBJ1-5; D unclear. Trimming removed 1 base at V and 1 base at J, with 9 bases between. Per the germline V gene, CDR1 is SGHDT and CDR2 is YYEEEE. The CDR3 is 15 residues long. CDR3 amino acids: CASSLSEGSNQPQHF. The CDR3 nucleotides are TGTGCCAGCAGCTTGTCGGAGGGAAGCAATCAGCCCCAGCATTTT.

The chain joins TRBV30 to TRBJ1-2; D is undetermined. Germline values: CDR1 GTSNPN, CDR2 SVGIG (reference sequence). The CDR3 runs to 12 residues. The V end lost 4 bases, the J end lost 8 bases, and 14 bases lay between the germline ends. CDR3 nucleotide sequence: TGTGCCTGGATGGATCAACAGCGGGGCTACACCTTC. The encoded protein is CAWMDQQRGYTF.

This clone was picked up a small number of times. The chain carries TRBV28 and TRBJ2-7; 7 bases align to TRBD1. CDR3 length equals 13 residues. CDR1 and CDR2 (germline): MDHEN, SYDVKM. After removal of 6 bases from V and 3 bases from J, the junction contained 5 bases not matched to a gene. CDR3 sequence: CASSRRQGYEQYF. The CDR3 coding sequence is TGTGCCAGCAGCCGACGACAGGGCTACGAGCAGTACTTC.

This chain uses TRBV5-1 with TRBJ2-5; perhaps TRBD1 as D (6 bases). Germline CDR1 and CDR2: SGHRS and YFSETQ. Trimming pared 3 bases from V and 5 bases from J, leaving 14 bases between. This CDR3 has 14 amino acids. The CDR3 spells CASSSGQIGETQYF. For the CDR3, the DNA is TGCGCCAGCAGCTCGGGACAAATCGGGGAGACCCAGTACTTC.

This chain links TRBV30 with TRBJ1-1; D remains ambiguous. Germline lookup yields CDR1 GTSNPN and CDR2 SVGIG (reference sequence). Trimming cost V 3 bases and J 4 bases, with 15 bases left between them. The CDR3 is 14 residues long. The CDR3 nucleotides read TGTGCCTGGAGAATAGAGGGCTGGGGCACTGAAGCTTTCTTT. This translates into CAWRIEGWGTEAFF. Variable domain in full (rest from reference TRBV30 and TRBJ1-1): SQTIHQWPATLVQPVGSPLSLECTVEGTSNPNLYWYRQAAGRGLQLLFYSVGIGQISSEVPQNLSASRPQDRQFILSSKKLLLSDSGFYLCAWRIEGWGTEAFFGQGTRLTVV.

The chain couples TRBV28 to TRBJ1-5; no reliable D call. V was cut by 6 bases and J by 3 bases, with 15 bases left in between. The CDR3 is 15 amino acids. The germline V gene encodes CDR1 MDHEN and CDR2 SYDVKM. In nucleotides, the CDR3 is TGTGCCAGCAGCATTCATACGGGATTCAATCAGCCCCAGCATTTT. It encodes CASSIHTGFNQPQHF.

The chain employs TRBV5-8 and TRBJ1-5, with D possibly matching TRBD1 (5 bases). The V gene lost 4 bases and the J gene lost 2 bases, with 16 bases spanning the gap. The CDR3 runs to 16 residues. Germline assignment: CDR1 SGHTS and CDR2 YDEGEE. CDR3 DNA sequence: TGTGCCAGCAGCCTAGTGGGGGGGAACGGCAATCAGCCCCAGCATTTT. It yields the protein CASSLVGGNGNQPQHF.

The chain couples TRBV5-1 to TRBJ2-3; possibly TRBD1 for D (5 bases). The CDR3 length is 13 residues. Germline loops: CDR1 SGHRS, CDR2 YFSETQ. V lost 3 bases to trimming and J lost 1 base, with 6 bases between them. The CDR3 DNA is TGCGCCAGCAGCTCCAGGGGCACAGATACGCAGTATTTT. This codes for CASSSRGTDTQYF.

The V call is TRBV24-1, the J call TRBJ2-1; a weak D match, TRBD1 (6 bases). Germline V lookup: CDR1 KGHDR, CDR2 SFDVKD. The V and J ends lost 5 bases and 1 base respectively, with 14 bases between them. The CDR3 length is 16 residues. Here the CDR3 reads CATSAGADASYNEQFF. For the CDR3, the DNA is TGTGCCACCAGTGCAGGGGCCGATGCTTCCTACAATGAGCAGTTCTTC.

In DNA form, the CDR3 reads TGTGCCAGCAGGCTCGAGGTCCACGAGCAGTACTTC. Amino acids: CASRLEVHEQYF. The J gene is TRBJ2-7, the V gene TRBV2; D not certain. V gave up 6 bases and J gave up 5 bases, with 11 bases separating them. This CDR3 region has 12 residues. Germline lookup yields CDR1 SNHLY and CDR2 FYNNEI.

The rearrangement uses TRBV11-2 and TRBJ1-2; TRBD1 aligns across 10 bases. CDR1 and CDR2 (germline): SGHAT, FQNNGV. V dropped 5 bases and J dropped 8; count of bases not matched to a gene: 8. The CDR3 covers 14 residues. Written as DNA, the CDR3 is TGTGCCAGCAGCGTCGGACAGGGGGAGCGAGGCTACACCTTC. It specifies CASSVGQGERGYTF.

This clone has a single count. The chain joins TRBV2 to TRBJ2-1; 7 nucleotides match TRBD2. Germline lookup yields CDR1 SNHLY and CDR2 FYNNEI. With 2 bases clipped from V and 13 bases from J, the junction kept 8 bases outside the gene matches. The CDR3 runs to 13 residues. This chain's CDR3 is CASSELADSLQFF. DNA for the CDR3: TGTGCCAGCAGTGAACTAGCGGATTCCCTACAGTTCTTC.

The V call is TRBV5-8, the J call TRBJ1-4; 7 bases are shared with TRBD1. This CDR3 spans 15 amino acids. The junction had 3 bases not matched to a gene; V was cut back by 4 bases and J by 0 bases. Germline loops: CDR1 SGHTS, CDR2 YDEGEE. CDR3 in amino acids: CASSPDRSTNEKLFF. CDR3 in DNA: TGTGCCAGCAGCCCGGACAGGTCAACTAATGAAAAACTGTTTTTT.